Listed below are T cell receptor beta chains from one sample, sequenced in a study of blood T cell repertoires in COVID-19. Using immunoSEQ multiplex PCR, the repertoire was profiled, and TCRdb retains in-frame clones only, with some absent. The sample shows 200,000 to 300,000 clones, roughly 79% of them seen only once. Sequencing input: peripheral blood. These receptors originate from a woman older than 75 with COVID-19, enrolled during active disease. The CDR3 runs from the conserved cysteine through the conserved F or W. Each record gives: J gene, clone size, D gene, V gene, CDR3 protein, CDR3 DNA. The D gene is left open where the match is weak. Not every row has a clone size; where given, it reads once, few, many or a size class.

>TRBJ2-7|NA|TRBD2|TRBV6-5
CASSYALLGEGYEQYF
TGTGCCAGCAGTTACGCACTCCTAGGGGAGGGCTACGAGCAGTACTTC
>TRBJ2-3|NA|NA|TRBV6-2/TRBV6-3
CASSRRAPTSTDTQYF
TGTGCCAGCAGCCGGCGGGCCCCCACAAGCACAGATACGCAGTATTTT
>TRBJ2-3|NA|NA|TRBV7-9
CASSPGKRGTDTQYF
TGTGCCAGCAGCCCCGGAAAGCGAGGCACAGATACGCAGTATTTT
>TRBJ1-1|NA|NA|TRBV7-9
CASSSQGYTEAFF
TGTGCCAGCAGCTCCCAGGGGTACACTGAAGCTTTCTTT
>TRBJ2-1|few|TRBD2|TRBV28
CASSLGGLTSNEQFF
TGTGCCAGCAGTTTAGGGGGACTAACGAGCAATGAGCAGTTCTTC
>TRBJ1-2|NA|TRBD1|TRBV5-4
CASSYGQGEVYGYTF
TGTGCCAGCAGCTACGGACAGGGGGAGGTCTATGGCTACACCTTC
>TRBJ2-2|few|NA|TRBV7-9
CASSLPYGRNTGELFF
TGTGCCAGCAGCTTACCTTACGGGAGGAACACCGGGGAGCTGTTTTTT
>TRBJ2-7|NA|TRBD2|TRBV10-3
CAIKGAGGPYEQYF
TGTGCCATCAAGGGAGCGGGAGGGCCCTACGAGCAGTACTTC
>TRBJ1-2|NA|NA|TRBV27
CASSFAQDGNIGYGYTF
TGTGCCAGCAGTTTTGCACAGGACGGAAATATTGGCTATGGCTACACCTTC
>TRBJ2-2|NA|NA|TRBV6-5
CASSYSGRSTGELFF
TGTGCCAGCAGTTACTCGGGGAGATCGACCGGGGAGCTGTTTTTT
>TRBJ2-2|NA|TRBD2|TRBV30
CAWWPGGLAGELFF
TGTGCCTGGTGGCCGGGGGGGCTAGCCGGGGAGCTGTTTTTT
>TRBJ2-1|NA|NA|TRBV9
CASESGVPGDEQFF
TGTGCCAGCGAGTCGGGGGTCCCGGGGGATGAGCAGTTCTTC
>TRBJ2-5|NA|TRBD2|TRBV4-1
CASSALGDYQSFSNQETQYF
TGCGCCAGCAGCGCCCTAGGGGACTATCAATCTTTTTCTAATCAAGAGACCCAGTACTTC
>TRBJ2-3|few|NA|TRBV15
CATSRDKWPDTQYF
TGTGCCACCAGCAGAGACAAATGGCCGGATACGCAGTATTTT
>TRBJ2-7|NA|NA|TRBV5-1
CASSEQYF
TGCGCTTCATCCGAGCAGTACTTC
>TRBJ2-7|NA|NA|TRBV5-6
CASSPKSRDTSYEQYF
TGTGCCAGCAGCCCCAAGTCCCGGGACACATCCTACGAGCAGTACTTC
>TRBJ1-1|few|NA|TRBV29-1
CSVGREGTEAFF
TGCAGCGTTGGGAGGGAAGGGACTGAAGCTTTCTTT
>TRBJ2-1|NA|NA|TRBV15
CATSRRAQYNEQFF
TGTGCCACCAGCCGGAGGGCCCAATACAATGAGCAGTTCTTC
>TRBJ1-1|NA|TRBD1|TRBV6-5
CASSLGTANEAFF
TGTGCCAGCAGTCTAGGGACAGCCAATGAAGCTTTCTTT
>TRBJ1-1|NA|NA|TRBV14
CASSLQPSNTEAFF
TGTGCCAGCAGCCTACAGCCTTCGAACACTGAAGCTTTCTTT
>TRBJ1-3|few|NA|TRBV5-5
CASSPGTLSGNTIYF
TGTGCCAGCAGCCCCGGGACACTCTCTGGAAACACCATATATTTT
>TRBJ2-1|once|NA|TRBV7-2
CASSLSRNEQFF
TGTGCCAGCAGCTTGAGTCGAAATGAGCAGTTCTTC
>TRBJ1-2|NA|NA|TRBV5-1
CASSSTRADGYTF
TGCGCCAGCAGCTCGACCCGAGCGGACGGCTACACCTTC
>TRBJ2-3|many|TRBD1|TRBV27
CASSPARGGQGTDTQYF
TGTGCCAGCAGCCCGGCACGCGGAGGACAGGGGACAGATACGCAGTATTTT
>TRBJ1-2|few|NA|TRBV9
CASSVGQPASGYTF
TGTGCCAGCAGCGTAGGACAGCCCGCATCGGGCTACACCTTC
>TRBJ2-1|NA|NA|TRBV2
CASPEETVSSEQFF
TGTGCCAGCCCTGAAGAGACAGTTAGCAGTGAGCAGTTCTTC
>TRBJ1-4|NA|TRBD1|TRBV18
CASSPPGQGNEKLFF
TGTGCCAGCTCACCACCGGGACAGGGAAATGAAAAACTGTTTTTT
>TRBJ2-2|NA|NA|TRBV5-5
CASSGAGTAGELFF
TGTGCCAGCAGCGGTGCCGGGACTGCCGGGGAGCTGTTTTTT
>TRBJ2-1|NA|NA|TRBV6-5
CASIRTRFAGDEQFF
TGTGCCAGCATTAGGACACGATTTGCCGGTGATGAGCAGTTCTTC